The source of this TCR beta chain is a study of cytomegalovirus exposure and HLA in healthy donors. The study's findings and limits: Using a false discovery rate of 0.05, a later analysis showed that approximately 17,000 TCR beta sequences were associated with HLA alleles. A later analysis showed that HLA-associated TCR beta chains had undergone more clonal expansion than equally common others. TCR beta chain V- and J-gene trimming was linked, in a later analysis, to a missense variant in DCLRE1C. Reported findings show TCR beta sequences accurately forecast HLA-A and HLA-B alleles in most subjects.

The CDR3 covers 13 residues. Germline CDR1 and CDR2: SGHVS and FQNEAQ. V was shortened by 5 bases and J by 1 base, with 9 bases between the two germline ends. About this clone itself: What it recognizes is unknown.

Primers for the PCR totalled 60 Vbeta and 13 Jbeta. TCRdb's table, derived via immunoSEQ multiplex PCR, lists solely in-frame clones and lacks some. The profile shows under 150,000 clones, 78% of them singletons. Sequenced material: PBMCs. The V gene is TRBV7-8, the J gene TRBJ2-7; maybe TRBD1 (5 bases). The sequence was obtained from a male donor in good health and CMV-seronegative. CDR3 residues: CASSPGQSYEQYF. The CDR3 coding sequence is TGTGCCAGCAGCCCCGGACAATCCTACGAGCAGTACTTC.